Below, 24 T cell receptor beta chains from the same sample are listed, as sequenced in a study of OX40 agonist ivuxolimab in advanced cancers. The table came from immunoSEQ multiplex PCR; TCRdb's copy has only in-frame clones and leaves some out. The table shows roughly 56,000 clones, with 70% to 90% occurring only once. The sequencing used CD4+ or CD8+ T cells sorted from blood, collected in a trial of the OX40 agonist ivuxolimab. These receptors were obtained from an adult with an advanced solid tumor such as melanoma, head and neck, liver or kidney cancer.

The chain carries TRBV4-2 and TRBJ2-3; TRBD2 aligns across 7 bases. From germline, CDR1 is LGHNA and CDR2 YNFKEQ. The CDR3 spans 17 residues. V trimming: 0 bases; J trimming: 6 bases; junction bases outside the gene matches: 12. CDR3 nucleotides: TGTGCCAGCAGCCAAGATCTTGAGGGAGGGCCTTGGGATACGCAGTATTTT. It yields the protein CASSQDLEGGPWDTQYF.

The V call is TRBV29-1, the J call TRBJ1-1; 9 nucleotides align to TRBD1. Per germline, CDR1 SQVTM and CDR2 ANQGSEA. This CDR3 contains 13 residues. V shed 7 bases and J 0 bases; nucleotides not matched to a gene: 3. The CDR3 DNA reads TGCAGCGCGGACAGGGGATTGAACACTGAAGCTTTCTTT. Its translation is CSADRGLNTEAFF.

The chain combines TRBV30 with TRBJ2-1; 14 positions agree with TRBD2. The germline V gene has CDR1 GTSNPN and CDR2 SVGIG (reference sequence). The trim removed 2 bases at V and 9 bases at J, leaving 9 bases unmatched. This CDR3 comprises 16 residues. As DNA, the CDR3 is TGTGCCTGGAGTTCCCCAGACGGACTAGCGGGGGGTGAGCAGTTCTTC. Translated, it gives CAWSSPDGLAGGEQFF.

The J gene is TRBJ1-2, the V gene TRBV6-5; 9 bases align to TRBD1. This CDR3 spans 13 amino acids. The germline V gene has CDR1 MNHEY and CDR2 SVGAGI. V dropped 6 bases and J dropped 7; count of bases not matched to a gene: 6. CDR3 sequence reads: CASRPGQGFGYTF. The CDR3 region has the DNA TGTGCCAGCAGACCGGGACAGGGATTTGGCTACACCTTC.

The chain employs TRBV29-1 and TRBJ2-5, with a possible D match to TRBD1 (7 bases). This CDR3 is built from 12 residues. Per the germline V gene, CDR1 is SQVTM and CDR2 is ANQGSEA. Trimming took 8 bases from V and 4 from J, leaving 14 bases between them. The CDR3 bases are TGCAGCTTCAGGGGGGTAGGAGAGACCCAGTACTTC. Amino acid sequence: CSFRGVGETQYF.

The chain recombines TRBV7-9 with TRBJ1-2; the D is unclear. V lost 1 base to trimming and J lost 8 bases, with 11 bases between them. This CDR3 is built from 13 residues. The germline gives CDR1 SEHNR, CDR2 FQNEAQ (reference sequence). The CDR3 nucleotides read TGTGCCAGCAGCTTAGTCTTAGTGGAGGGCTACACCTTC. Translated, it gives CASSLVLVEGYTF.

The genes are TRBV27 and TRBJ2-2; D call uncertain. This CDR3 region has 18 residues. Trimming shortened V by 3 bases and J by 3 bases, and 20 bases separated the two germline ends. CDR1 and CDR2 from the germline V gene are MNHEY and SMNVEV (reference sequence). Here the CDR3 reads CASSFLPGRVRDTGELFF. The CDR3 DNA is TGTGCCAGCAGTTTCCTCCCCGGAAGGGTACGAGACACCGGGGAGCTGTTTTTT.

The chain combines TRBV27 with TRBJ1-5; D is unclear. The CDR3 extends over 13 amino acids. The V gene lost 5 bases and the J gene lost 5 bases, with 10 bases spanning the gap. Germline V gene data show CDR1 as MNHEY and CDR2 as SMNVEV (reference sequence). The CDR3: CASSLFRDQPQHF. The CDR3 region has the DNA TGTGCCAGCAGTCTCTTCCGGGATCAGCCCCAGCATTTT.

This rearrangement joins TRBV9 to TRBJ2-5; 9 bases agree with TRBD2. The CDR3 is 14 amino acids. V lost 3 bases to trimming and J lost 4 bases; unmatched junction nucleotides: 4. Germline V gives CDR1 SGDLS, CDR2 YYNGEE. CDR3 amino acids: CASSGGRAGETQYF. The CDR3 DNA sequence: TGTGCCAGCAGCGGCGGGAGGGCCGGAGAGACCCAGTACTTC.

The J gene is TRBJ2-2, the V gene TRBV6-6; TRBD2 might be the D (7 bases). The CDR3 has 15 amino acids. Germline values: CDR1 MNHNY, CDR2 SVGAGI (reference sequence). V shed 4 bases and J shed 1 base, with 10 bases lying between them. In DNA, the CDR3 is TGTGCCAGCAGTTGGGGGGGCAGGAACACCGGGGAGCTGTTTTTT. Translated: CASSWGGRNTGELFF.

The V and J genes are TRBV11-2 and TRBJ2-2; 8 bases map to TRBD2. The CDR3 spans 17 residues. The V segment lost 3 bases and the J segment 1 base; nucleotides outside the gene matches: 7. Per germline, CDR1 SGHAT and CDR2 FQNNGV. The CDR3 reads CASSFGVGGVNTGELFF. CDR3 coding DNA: TGTGCCAGCAGCTTCGGAGTCGGGGGGGTGAACACCGGGGAGCTGTTTTTT.

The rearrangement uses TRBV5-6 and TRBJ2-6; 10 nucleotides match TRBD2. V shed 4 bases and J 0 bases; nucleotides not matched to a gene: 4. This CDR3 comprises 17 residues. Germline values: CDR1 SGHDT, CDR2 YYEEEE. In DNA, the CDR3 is TGTGCCAGCAGCCGGACTAGCGGCCTCTCTGGGGCCAACGTCCTGACTTTC. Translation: CASSRTSGLSGANVLTF.

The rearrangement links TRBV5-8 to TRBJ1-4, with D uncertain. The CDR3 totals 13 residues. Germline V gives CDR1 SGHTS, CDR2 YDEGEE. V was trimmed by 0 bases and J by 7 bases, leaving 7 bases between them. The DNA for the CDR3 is TGTGCCAGCAGCTTGGCCCGAGTTGAAAAACTGTTTTTT. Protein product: CASSLARVEKLFF. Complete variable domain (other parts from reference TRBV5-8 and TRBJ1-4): EAGVTQSPTHLIKTRGQQATLRCSPISGHTSVYWYQQALGLGLQFLLWYDEGEERNRGNFPPRFSGRQFPNYSSELNVNALELEDSALYLCASSLARVEKLFFGSGTQLSVL.

The CDR3 loop is CASSQDSGRAGNEQFF. The CDR3 DNA reads TGTGCCAGCAGCCAAGACAGCGGGCGGGCCGGCAATGAGCAGTTCTTC. This chain links TRBV14 with TRBJ2-1; maybe TRBD2 (6 bases). The CDR3 totals 16 residues. Germline-derived CDR1 and CDR2 are SGHDN and FVKESK. Trimming pared 0 bases from V and 6 bases from J, leaving 15 bases between.

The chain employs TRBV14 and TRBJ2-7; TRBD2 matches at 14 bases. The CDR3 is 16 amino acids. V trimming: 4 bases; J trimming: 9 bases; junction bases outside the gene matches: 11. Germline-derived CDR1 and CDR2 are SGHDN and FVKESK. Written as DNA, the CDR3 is TGTGCCAGCAGCCGCGGGGGGACTAGCGGGAGTTACCGGCAGTACTTC. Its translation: CASSRGGTSGSYRQYF. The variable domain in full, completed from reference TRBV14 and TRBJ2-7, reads EAGVTQFPSHSVIEKGQTVTLRCDPISGHDNLYWYRRVMGKEIKFLLHFVKESKQDESGMPNNRFLAERTGGTYSTLKVQPAELEDSGVYFCASSRGGTSGSYRQYFGPGTRLTVT.

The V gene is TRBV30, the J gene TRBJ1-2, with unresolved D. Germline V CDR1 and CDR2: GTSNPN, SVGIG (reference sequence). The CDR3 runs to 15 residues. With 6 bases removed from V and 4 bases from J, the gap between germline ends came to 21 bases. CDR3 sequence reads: CACHEPGKVFYGYTF. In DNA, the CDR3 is TGTGCCTGCCATGAGCCGGGGAAGGTCTTCTATGGCTACACCTTC. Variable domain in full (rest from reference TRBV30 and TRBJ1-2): SQTIHQWPATLVQPVGSPLSLECTVEGTSNPNLYWYRQAAGRGLQLLFYSVGIGQISSEVPQNLSASRPQDRQFILSSKKLLLSDSGFYLCACHEPGKVFYGYTFGSGTRLTVV.

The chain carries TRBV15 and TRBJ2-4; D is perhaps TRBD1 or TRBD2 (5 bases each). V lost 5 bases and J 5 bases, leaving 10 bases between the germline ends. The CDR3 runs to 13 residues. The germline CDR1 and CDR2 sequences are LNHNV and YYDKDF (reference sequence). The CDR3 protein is CATSGGRQNIQYF. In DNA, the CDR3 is TGTGCCACCAGCGGGGGACGGCAAAACATTCAGTACTTC.

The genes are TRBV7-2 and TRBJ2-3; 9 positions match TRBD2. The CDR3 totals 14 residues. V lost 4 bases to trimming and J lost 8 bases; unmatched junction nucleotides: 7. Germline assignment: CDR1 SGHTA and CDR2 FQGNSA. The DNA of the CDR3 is TGTGCCAGCAGCTCTAGCGGGACTAGTGCTACGCAGTATTTT. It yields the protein CASSSSGTSATQYF.

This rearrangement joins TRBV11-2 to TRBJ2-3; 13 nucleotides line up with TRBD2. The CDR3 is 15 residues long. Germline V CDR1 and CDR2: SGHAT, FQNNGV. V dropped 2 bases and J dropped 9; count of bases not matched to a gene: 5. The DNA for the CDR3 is TGTGCCAGCAGCTTACTAGGACTAGCGGGAGTGACGCAGTATTTT. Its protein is CASSLLGLAGVTQYF.

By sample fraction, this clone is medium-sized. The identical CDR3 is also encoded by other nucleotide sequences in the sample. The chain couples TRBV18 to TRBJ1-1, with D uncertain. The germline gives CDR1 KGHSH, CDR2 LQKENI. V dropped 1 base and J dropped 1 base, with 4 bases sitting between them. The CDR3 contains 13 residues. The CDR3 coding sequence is TGTGCCAGCTCACCACAGGGGAACACTGAAGCTTTCTTT. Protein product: CASSPQGNTEAFF.

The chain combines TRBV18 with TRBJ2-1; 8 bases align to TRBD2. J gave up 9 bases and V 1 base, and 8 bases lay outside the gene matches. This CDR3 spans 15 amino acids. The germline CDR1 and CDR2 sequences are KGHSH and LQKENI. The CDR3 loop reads CASSPRREGQGEQFF. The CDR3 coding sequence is TGTGCCAGCTCACCACGACGGGAGGGCCAAGGTGAGCAGTTCTTC.

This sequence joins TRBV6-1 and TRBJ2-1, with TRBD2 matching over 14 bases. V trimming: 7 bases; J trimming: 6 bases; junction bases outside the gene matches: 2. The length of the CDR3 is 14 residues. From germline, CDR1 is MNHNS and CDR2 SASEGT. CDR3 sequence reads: CASKGTSGSNEQFF. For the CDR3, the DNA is TGTGCCAGCAAAGGGACTAGCGGGAGCAATGAGCAGTTCTTC.

The CDR3 here is CASSPLRTATRGYTF. Written as DNA, the CDR3 is TGCGCCAGCAGCCCCCTTAGGACAGCGACTCGTGGCTACACCTTC. V is TRBV4-1 and J is TRBJ1-2; a possible D gene is TRBD1 (6 bases). The CDR3 covers 15 residues. Germline V gene lookup returns CDR1 MGHRA and CDR2 YSYEKL. V dropped 4 bases and J dropped 7 bases, with 19 bases sitting between them.

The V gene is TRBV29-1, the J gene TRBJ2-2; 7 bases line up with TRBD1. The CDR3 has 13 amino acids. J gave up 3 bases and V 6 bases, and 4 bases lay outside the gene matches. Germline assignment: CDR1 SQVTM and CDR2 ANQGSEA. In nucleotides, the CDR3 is TGCAGCGTGGGACAGTCGCACACCGGGGAGCTGTTTTTT. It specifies CSVGQSHTGELFF.